This TCR beta chain was identified during a study of tumor-infiltrating lymphocytes in localized non-small cell lung cancer. This CDR3 has 12 residues. V was pared by 1 base and J by 7 bases, with 8 bases between. Looked up from germline, CDR1 is MGHRA and CDR2 is YSYEKL. A word on this clone: The antigen is unknown.

Here immunoSEQ multiplex PCR was the method, and the copy in TCRdb shows in-frame clones only, minus some. The sample lists about 15,000 clones; 55% to 70% were seen once. Study-wide points: Different pieces of the same tissue were used for each assay. TCRbeta sequencing showed higher T cell infiltration in tumors than uninvolved lung. Immunotypes IM1 and IM2 had similar TCR-derived T-cell fractions.

The sample was uninvolved lung tissue not adjacent to the tumor. This TCR was recovered from a human donor with non-small cell lung cancer. The chain has TRBV4-1 and TRBJ2-7; D unclear. The CDR3 DNA follows: TGCGCCAGCAGCCAAGTGGTGGGTGAGCAGTACTTC. Translation gives CASSQVVGEQYF.